Below are 30 T cell receptor beta chains sequenced from a single sample in a study of CD4+ T cells in melanoma. Here immunoSEQ multiplex PCR was the method, and the copy in TCRdb shows in-frame clones only, minus some. The repertoire holds around 100,000 clones, with roughly 90% as singletons. The sequencing input was peripheral blood. All receptors derive from a human donor with melanoma.

This clone was seen once. The rearrangement joins TRBV7-3 to TRBJ2-1; 11 positions match TRBD1. The ends lost 8 bases at V and 7 bases at J; junction bases unmatched: 1. The CDR3 contains 12 residues. The germline gives CDR1 SGHTA, CDR2 FQGTGA. The CDR3 loop reads CASGQGANEQFF. The CDR3 DNA reads TGTGCCAGCGGACAGGGGGCGAATGAGCAGTTCTTC. Full variable domain (outside the CDR3, taken from reference TRBV7-3 and TRBJ2-1): GAGVSQTPSNKVTEKGKYVELRCDPISGHTALYWYRQSLGQGPEFLIYFQGTGAADDSGLPNDRFFAVRPEGSVSTLKIQRTERGDSAVYLCASGQGANEQFFGPGTRLTVL.

This clone has a handful of counts. The V gene is TRBV7-3, the J gene TRBJ1-1; no definite D call. V dropped 5 bases and J dropped 0 bases, with 7 bases sitting between them. The CDR3 has 13 amino acids. Germline CDR1 and CDR2: SGHTA and FQGTGA. CDR3 region: CASSLQVNTEAFF. The CDR3 DNA sequence: TGTGCCAGCAGCCTTCAAGTGAACACTGAAGCTTTCTTT.

CDR3 DNA: TGTGCCAGCAGGAACAACGGACCGAACACTGAAGCTTTCTTT. Translated, it gives CASRNNGPNTEAFF. The chain has TRBV6-1 and TRBJ1-1; D is uncertain. The V and J ends lost 6 bases and 1 base respectively, with 12 bases between them. Germline V gives CDR1 MNHNS, CDR2 SASEGT. This CDR3 comprises 14 residues.

This sequence joins TRBV19 and TRBJ2-1; 10 bases map to TRBD2. This CDR3 comprises 16 residues. The germline gives CDR1 LNHDA, CDR2 SQIVND (reference sequence). Trimming at V came to 3 bases and at J to 4 bases, leaving 6 bases not matched to a gene. The CDR3 here is CASSMLAGVIYNEQFF. CDR3 in DNA: TGTGCCAGTAGTATGCTAGCGGGAGTGATTTACAATGAGCAGTTCTTC.

The rearrangement links TRBV9 to TRBJ2-7, with D perhaps TRBD1 (6 bases). The CDR3 covers 15 residues. V lost 0 bases and J 3 bases, leaving 13 bases between the germline ends. Germline V gives CDR1 SGDLS, CDR2 YYNGEE. The CDR3 DNA reads as TGTGCCAGCAGCGTAGATGGAGTCAGGGGCTACGAGCAGTACTTC. Translation gives CASSVDGVRGYEQYF.

This chain connects TRBV27 to TRBJ1-2; perhaps TRBD1 as D (6 bases). This CDR3 is built from 14 residues. The germline V and J ends were trimmed by 6 bases and 2 bases, with 13 bases remaining between them. In germline, CDR1 is MNHEY, CDR2 SMNVEV (reference sequence). The CDR3 nucleotides read TGTGCCAGCAGACCCACAGGGAGAAACTATGGCTACACCTTC. Its translation is CASRPTGRNYGYTF.

This rearrangement joins TRBV2 to TRBJ2-3; D gene ambiguous. The length of the CDR3 is 14 residues. CDR1 and CDR2 (germline): SNHLY, FYNNEI. With 3 bases removed from V and 0 bases from J, the gap between germline ends came to 7 bases. The CDR3 sequence: CASSEVISTDTQYF. The CDR3 coding sequence is TGTGCCAGCAGTGAGGTCATTAGCACAGATACGCAGTATTTT.

The rearrangement uses TRBV7-2 and TRBJ2-7, with D tentatively TRBD1 (6 bases). The V gene lost 5 bases and the J gene lost 5 bases, with 13 bases spanning the gap. This CDR3 contains 13 residues. The germline gives CDR1 SGHTA, CDR2 FQGNSA. This chain's CDR3 is CASSVQGRHEQYF. The CDR3 coding sequence is TGTGCCAGCAGCGTACAGGGCAGACACGAGCAGTACTTC.

The rearrangement links TRBV5-1 to TRBJ2-3; tentatively, D is TRBD2 (5 bases). CDR3 length: 14 residues. Trimming removed 0 bases from V and 2 bases from J, with 7 bases in between. Germline CDR1 SGHRS, CDR2 YFSETQ. The CDR3 nucleotides read TGCGCCAGCAGCTTGGGCGGGCTCACAGATACGCAGTATTTT. Translation gives CASSLGGLTDTQYF.

This clone was observed a handful of times. CDR3 amino acids: CASSRGYEQYF. The CDR3 DNA is TGTGCCAGCAGCCGGGGATACGAGCAGTACTTC. The chain employs TRBV11-2 and TRBJ2-7, with a weak D call TRBD2 (5 bases). This CDR3 spans 11 amino acids. Per the germline V gene, CDR1 is SGHAT and CDR2 is FQNNGV. V lost 5 bases and J 4 bases, leaving 6 bases between the germline ends. The full variable domain, its missing parts supplied by reference TRBV11-2 and TRBJ2-7, is EAGVAQSPRYKIIEKRQSVAFWCNPISGHATLYWYQQILGQGPKLLIQFQNNGVVDDSQLPKDRFSAERLKGVDSTLKIQPAKLEDSAVYLCASSRGYEQYFGPGTRLTVT.

This chain connects TRBV7-3 to TRBJ2-1; D is uncertain. This CDR3 region has 18 residues. V was clipped by 2 bases and J by 5 bases, with 22 bases between them. Germline CDR1 reads SGHTA; CDR2 reads FQGTGA. CDR3 DNA: TGTGCCAGCAGCTTACGGGCCATGGACCCGCAGACAAACAATGAGCAGTTCTTC. Its translation: CASSLRAMDPQTNNEQFF.

This clone was detected a few times. This chain links TRBV15 with TRBJ1-5, with 7 nucleotides matching TRBD1. CDR3 length: 14 residues. Germline CDR1 and CDR2: LNHNV and YYDKDF (reference sequence). Trimming cost V 3 bases and J 5 bases; bases outside gene matches: 4. CDR3 DNA: TGTGCCACCAGCAGGGCAGGGGGGTATCAGCCCCAGCATTTT. Residues: CATSRAGGYQPQHF.

This chain connects TRBV4-1 to TRBJ1-4, with 10 bases fitting TRBD1. CDR3 size: 15 residues. V dropped 3 bases and J dropped 6; count of bases not matched to a gene: 4. Germline assignment: CDR1 MGHRA and CDR2 YSYEKL. The CDR3: CASSQTGGFDEKLFF. The CDR3 nucleotides are TGCGCCAGCAGCCAGACAGGGGGCTTCGATGAAAAACTGTTTTTT.

This rearrangement joins TRBV30 to TRBJ1-6; 9 nucleotides match TRBD1. The CDR3 runs to 14 residues. Looked up from germline, CDR1 is GTSNPN and CDR2 is SVGIG (reference sequence). Germline trimming cut 2 bases from V and 8 bases from J; bases unmatched to any gene: 4. The CDR3 DNA reads TGTGCCTGGAGTAGGGACAGGGCGGATTCACCCCTCCACTTT. It is translated as CAWSRDRADSPLHF. The whole variable domain, remainder taken from reference TRBV30 and TRBJ1-6, is SQTIHQWPATLVQPVGSPLSLECTVEGTSNPNLYWYRQAAGRGLQLLFYSVGIGQISSEVPQNLSASRPQDRQFILSSKKLLLSDSGFYLCAWSRDRADSPLHFGNGTRLTVT.

The CDR3 sequence is CASSLVDGGGVGLYF. DNA for the CDR3: TGTGCCAGCAGCTTAGTAGACGGGGGTGGTGTTGGTTTGTACTTC. J is TRBJ2-7 and V is TRBV7-9; a weak D match, TRBD2 (6 bases). The CDR3 has 15 amino acids. CDR1 SEHNR and CDR2 FQNEAQ come from the germline V gene (reference sequence). V lost 1 base, J lost 12 bases, and 22 bases lay in between.

The J gene is TRBJ2-1, the V gene TRBV6-5; TRBD2 is a possible D gene (7 bases). This CDR3 comprises 14 residues. With 5 bases removed from V and 5 bases from J, the gap between germline ends came to 13 bases. Germline CDR1 reads MNHEY; CDR2 reads SVGAGI. The chain's CDR3 is CASSVGGGHNEQFF. The CDR3, as DNA: TGTGCCAGCAGTGTGGGGGGGGGCCACAATGAGCAGTTCTTC.

CDR3 residues: CASSVEGTAYNEQFF. CDR3 DNA: TGTGCCAGCAGCGTAGAGGGGACAGCGTACAATGAGCAGTTCTTC. The chain uses TRBV9 and TRBJ2-1, with 7 bases aligning to TRBD1. CDR3 length equals 15 residues. The ends lost 0 bases at V and 4 bases at J; junction bases unmatched: 4. The germline V gene has CDR1 SGDLS and CDR2 YYNGEE. The variable domain in full, completed from reference TRBV9 and TRBJ2-1, reads DSGVTQTPKHLITATGQRVTLRCSPRSGDLSVYWYQQSLDQGLQFLIQYYNGEERAKGNILERFSAQQFPDLHSELNLSSLELGDSALYFCASSVEGTAYNEQFFGPGTRLTVL.

This clone was counted only a few times. This chain connects TRBV28 to TRBJ1-6; 7 bases fit TRBD1. This CDR3 has 14 amino acids. Trimming took 4 bases from V and 7 from J; bases not matched to a gene: 4. Germline V gives CDR1 MDHEN, CDR2 SYDVKM. The DNA for the CDR3 is TGTGCCAGCAGTTCTACAGGGGAGAATTCACCCCTCCACTTT. Amino acid sequence: CASSSTGENSPLHF.

The genes are TRBV7-6 and TRBJ2-7; D remains unclear. The CDR3 sequence is 13 residues long. Looked up from germline, CDR1 is SGHVS and CDR2 is FNYEAQ. Deletions cut 1 base from V and 2 bases from J, with 6 bases between. The CDR3 DNA sequence: TGTGCCAGCAGCTTAGGTTTTGCCTACGAGCAGTACTTC. Translated, it gives CASSLGFAYEQYF. The entire variable domain, with the rest obtained from reference TRBV7-6 and TRBJ2-7, is as follows: GAGVSQSPRYKVTKRGQDVALRCDPISGHVSLYWYRQALGQGPEFLTYFNYEAQQDKSGLPNDRFSAERPEGSISTLTIQRTEQRDSAMYRCASSLGFAYEQYFGPGTRLTVT.

The J gene is TRBJ2-2, the V gene TRBV5-1; TRBD1 agrees at 7 bases. The germline V gene has CDR1 SGHRS and CDR2 YFSETQ. V shed 3 bases, J shed 5 bases, and the junction held 10 bases outside the gene matches. The CDR3 runs 16 residues. The chain's CDR3 is CASSSTVSGGTGELFF. CDR3 nucleotide sequence: TGCGCCAGCAGCTCCACTGTTTCAGGGGGAACCGGGGAGCTGTTTTTT. The full variable domain, its missing parts supplied by reference TRBV5-1 and TRBJ2-2, is KAGVTQTPRYLIKTRGQQVTLSCSPISGHRSVSWYQQTPGQGLQFLFEYFSETQRNKGNFPGRFSGRQFSNSRSEMNVSTLELGDSALYLCASSSTVSGGTGELFFGEGSRLTVL.

The CDR3 reads CASSSSGRTGDTQYF. The CDR3 DNA is TGTGCCAGTAGTTCTAGCGGGAGGACTGGAGATACGCAGTATTTT. J is TRBJ2-3 and V is TRBV19; 11 positions agree with TRBD2. This CDR3 is built from 15 residues. Germline loops: CDR1 LNHDA, CDR2 SQIVND (reference sequence). The trim removed 5 bases at V and 5 bases at J, leaving 6 bases unmatched.

The J gene is TRBJ2-7, the V gene TRBV6-5; D unresolved. This CDR3 comprises 13 residues. V lost 6 bases, J lost 2 bases, and 11 bases lay in between. Germline V CDR1 and CDR2: MNHEY, SVGAGI. The chain's CDR3 is CASRSLGAYEQYF. The CDR3, as DNA: TGTGCCAGCAGGTCCCTTGGGGCCTACGAGCAGTACTTC.

The V call is TRBV4-3, the J call TRBJ2-1; TRBD2 might be the D (6 bases). There are 17 residues in the CDR3. Germline V gene lookup returns CDR1 LGHNA and CDR2 YSLEER. Deletions cut 4 bases from V and 0 bases from J, with 16 bases between. The CDR3 DNA reads TGCGCCAGCAGCCCTATTGGCGGGACCAGCTCCTACAATGAGCAGTTCTTC. This encodes CASSPIGGTSSYNEQFF.

This sequence joins TRBV15 and TRBJ2-3, with TRBD1 matching 7 bases. The CDR3 is made up of 16 amino acids. Germline-derived CDR1 and CDR2 are LNHNV and YYDKDF (reference sequence). V shed 4 bases, J shed 0 bases, and the junction held 7 bases outside the gene matches. The CDR3 here is CATSTSATGSTDTQYF. The CDR3 DNA reads TGTGCCACCAGCACGTCAGCGACAGGGAGCACAGATACGCAGTATTTT.

The chain carries TRBV12-5 and TRBJ1-5; D call uncertain. There are 15 residues in the CDR3. Trimming left V 7 bases short and J 3 bases short, with 16 bases between. Per the germline V gene, CDR1 is LGHNT and CDR2 is FRNRAP. CDR3 coding DNA: TGTGCTAGTGCCCCGGGCAGTAGGAACAATCAGCCCCAGCATTTT. Its translation is CASAPGSRNNQPQHF.

The chain joins TRBV2 to TRBJ2-2; unclear D gene. The CDR3 spans 14 residues. The germline gives CDR1 SNHLY, CDR2 FYNNEI. V was clipped by 6 bases and J by 1 base, with 9 bases between them. In DNA form, the CDR3 reads TGTGCCAGCAGAGTCCGTGGGAACACCGGGGAGCTGTTTTTT. This gives the protein CASRVRGNTGELFF.

This chain joins TRBV6-5 and TRBJ2-7; TRBD2 matches 8 bases. CDR3 size: 15 residues. The V gene's germline CDR1 is MNHEY and CDR2 SVGAGI. The J segment lost 4 bases and the V segment lost 0 bases, leaving 5 bases of the junction unmatched. CDR3 DNA: TGTGCCAGCAGTTACTCGAATCCGGGAGGGTACGAGCAGTACTTC. It yields the protein CASSYSNPGGYEQYF.

This rearrangement joins TRBV30 to TRBJ1-6; the D gene is possibly TRBD1 (6 bases). Germline V gene lookup returns CDR1 GTSNPN and CDR2 SVGIG (reference sequence). The CDR3 runs to 15 residues. V lost 3 bases and J lost 10, with 19 bases in between. The CDR3 DNA reads as TGTGCCTGGAGCGACGGAGGAGGGGGGGTATCACCCCTCCACTTT. Its translation: CAWSDGGGGVSPLHF.

This clone showed up just once. The V call is TRBV28, the J call TRBJ1-2; D is uncertain. CDR1 is MDHEN and CDR2 is SYDVKM in the germline V gene. The CDR3 is made up of 10 amino acids. Trimming removed 4 bases at V and 7 bases at J, with 4 bases between. CDR3 residues: CASSSGGYTF. The DNA of the CDR3 is TGTGCCAGCAGTTCGGGTGGCTACACCTTC.

The rearrangement joins TRBV25-1 to TRBJ2-1, with D perhaps matching TRBD2 (6 bases). Trimming removed 2 bases from V and 8 bases from J, with 19 bases in between. Germline loops: CDR1 MGHDK, CDR2 SYGVNS. The length of the CDR3 is 16 residues. The CDR3 bases are TGTGCCAGCAGTGAAAGGCTAGCGCCATATATCCATGAGCAGTTCTTC. The encoded protein is CASSERLAPYIHEQFF.